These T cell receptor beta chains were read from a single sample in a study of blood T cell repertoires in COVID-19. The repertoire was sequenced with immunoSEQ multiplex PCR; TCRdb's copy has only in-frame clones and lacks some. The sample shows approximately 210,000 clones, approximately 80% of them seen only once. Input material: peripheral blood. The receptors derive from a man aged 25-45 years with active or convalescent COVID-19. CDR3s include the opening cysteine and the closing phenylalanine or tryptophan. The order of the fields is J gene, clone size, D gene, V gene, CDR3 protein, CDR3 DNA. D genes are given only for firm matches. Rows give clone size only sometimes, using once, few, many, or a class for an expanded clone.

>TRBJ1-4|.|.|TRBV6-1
CASSESFGSNEKLFF
TGTGCCAGCAGTGAATCTTTTGGGAGTAATGAAAAACTGTTTTTT
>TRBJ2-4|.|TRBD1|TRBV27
CASSLTGTRTGLKVAKNIQYF
TGTGCCAGCAGTTTGACGGGGACACGGACAGGGTTGAAAGTAGCCAAAAACATTCAGTACTTC
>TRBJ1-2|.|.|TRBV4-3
CASSQGMRTSDGYTF
TGCGCCAGCAGCCAAGGCATGCGGACAAGCGATGGCTACACCTTC
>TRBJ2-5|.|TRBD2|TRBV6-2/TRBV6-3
CASSDRLWAGGPGTQYF
TGTGCCAGCAGTGACCGTTTGTGGGCGGGAGGGCCCGGGACCCAGTACTTC
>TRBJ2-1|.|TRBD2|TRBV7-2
CASSLTGGRYEQFF
TGTGCCAGCAGCCTCACGGGGGGTCGCTATGAGCAGTTCTTC
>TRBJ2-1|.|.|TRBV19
CASRIQGLNEQFF
TGTGCCAGTAGAATTCAGGGGTTAAATGAGCAGTTCTTC
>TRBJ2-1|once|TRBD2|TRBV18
CASSPRTSASNEQFF
TGTGCCAGCTCACCAAGGACTAGCGCCAGCAATGAGCAGTTCTTC
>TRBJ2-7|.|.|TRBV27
CASSLYRGRAYEQYF
TGTGCCAGCAGTCTATACAGGGGGAGGGCGTACGAGCAGTACTTC
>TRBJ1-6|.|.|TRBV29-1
CSVAKDSNSPLHF
TGCAGCGTTGCTAAGGACAGTAATTCACCCCTCCACTTT
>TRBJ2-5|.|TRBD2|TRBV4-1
CASSQDRSLAGIKKAQYF
TGCGCCAGCAGCCAAGATAGGAGTCTAGCGGGGATCAAGAAGGCCCAGTACTTC
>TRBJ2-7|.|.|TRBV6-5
CASSYSTGSGYEQYF
TGTGCCAGCAGTTACTCGACGGGTTCTGGCTACGAGCAGTACTTC
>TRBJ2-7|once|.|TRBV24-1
CATSDPRSSYEQYF
TGTGCCACCAGTGATCCCAGATCCTCCTACGAGCAGTACTTC
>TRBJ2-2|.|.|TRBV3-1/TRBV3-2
CASSPMEGYTGELFF
TGTGCCAGCAGCCCGATGGAGGGATACACCGGGGAGCTGTTTTTT
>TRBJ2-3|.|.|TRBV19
CASSILKGGTDTQYF
TGTGCCAGTAGTATACTAAAGGGCGGGACAGATACGCAGTATTTT
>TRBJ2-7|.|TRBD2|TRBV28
CASSLQSLAGVAYF
TGTGCCAGCAGTTTACAAAGCCTAGCGGGAGTGGCGTACTTC
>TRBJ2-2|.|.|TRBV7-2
CASNQGENTGELFF
TGTGCCAGCAACCAGGGCGAGAACACCGGGGAGCTGTTTTTT
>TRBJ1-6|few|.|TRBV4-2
CASSHGDINSPLHF
TGTGCCAGCAGCCACGGGGACATTAATTCACCCCTCCACTTT
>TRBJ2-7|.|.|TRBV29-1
CSVVSQVGYEQYF
TGCAGCGTTGTATCACAGGTTGGCTACGAGCAGTACTTC
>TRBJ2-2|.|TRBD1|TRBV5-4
CASSMDRGVTGELFF
TGTGCCAGCAGCATGGACAGGGGGGTAACCGGGGAGCTGTTTTTT
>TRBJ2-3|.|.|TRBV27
CASSRQSRADTQYF
TGTGCCAGCAGTCGACAGTCTCGCGCAGATACGCAGTATTTT
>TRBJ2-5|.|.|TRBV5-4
CASSLGREETQYF
TGTGCCAGCAGCTTAGGCAGGGAAGAGACCCAGTACTTC
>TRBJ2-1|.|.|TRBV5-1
CASSLDPQGGYNEQFF
TGCGCCAGCAGCTTGGATCCCCAGGGAGGATACAATGAGCAGTTCTTC
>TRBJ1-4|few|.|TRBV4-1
CASSPPTATNEKLFF
TGCGCCAGCAGCCCACCGACAGCAACTAATGAAAAACTGTTTTTT
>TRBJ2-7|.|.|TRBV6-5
CASSYHEAVAYEQYF
TGTGCCAGCAGTTACCACGAGGCGGTCGCCTACGAGCAGTACTTC
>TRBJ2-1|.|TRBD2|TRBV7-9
CASSLAGGEIDEQFF
TGTGCCAGCAGCCTAGCGGGAGGGGAGATCGATGAGCAGTTCTTC
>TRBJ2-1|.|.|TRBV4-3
CASSQFRYSGYEQFF
TGCGCCAGCAGCCAATTTCGCTATTCGGGGTACGAGCAGTTCTTC
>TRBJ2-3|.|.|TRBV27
CASSLTSSADTQYF
TGTGCCAGCAGTTTGACTAGTTCCGCAGATACGCAGTATTTT
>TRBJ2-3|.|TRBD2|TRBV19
CASQGLAVSTDTQYF
TGTGCCAGTCAAGGACTAGCGGTTAGCACAGATACGCAGTATTTT
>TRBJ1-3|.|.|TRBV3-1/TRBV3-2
CASSRKGPRSDSNSGNTIYF
TGTGCCAGCAGCCGAAAAGGGCCCCGGTCTGACAGCAACTCTGGAAACACCATATATTTT
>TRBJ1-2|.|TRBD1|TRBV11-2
CASSQGAYGYTF
TGTGCCAGCAGTCAGGGGGCTTATGGCTACACCTTC
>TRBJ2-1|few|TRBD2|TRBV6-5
CASSYTGLAGGNEQFF
TGTGCCAGCAGTTACACGGGACTAGCCGGCGGCAATGAGCAGTTCTTC
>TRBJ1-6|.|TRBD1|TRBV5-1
CASSEGQGGSPLHF
TGCGCCAGCAGCGAGGGACAGGGAGGTTCACCCCTCCACTTT
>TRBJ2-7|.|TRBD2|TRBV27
CASSETSPSYEQYF
TGTGCCAGCAGTGAGACTAGCCCGTCCTACGAGCAGTACTTC
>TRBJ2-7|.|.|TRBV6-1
CASSEARAYEQYF
TGTGCCAGCAGTGAAGCGCGGGCCTACGAGCAGTACTTC
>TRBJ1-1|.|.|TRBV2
CASSQGQPMNTEAFF
TGTGCCAGCAGTCAAGGACAGCCTATGAACACTGAAGCTTTCTTT
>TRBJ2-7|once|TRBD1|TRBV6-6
CASSQTGKEQYF
TGTGCCAGCAGTCAGACAGGGAAAGAGCAGTACTTC
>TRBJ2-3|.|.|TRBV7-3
CASSLTGRGGAELTDTQYF
TGTGCCAGCAGCTTAACTGGGCGGGGTGGAGCGGAGCTCACAGATACGCAGTATTTT
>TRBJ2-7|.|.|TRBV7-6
CASSPIDGDF
TGTGCCAGCAGCCCTATCGACGGGGACTTC
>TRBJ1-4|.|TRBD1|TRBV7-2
CASSTYRGVNEKLFF
TGTGCCAGCAGCACCTACAGGGGAGTGAATGAAAAACTGTTTTTT
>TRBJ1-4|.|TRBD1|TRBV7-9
CASSPPDRVANEKLFF
TGTGCCAGCAGCCCTCCCGACAGGGTTGCTAATGAAAAACTGTTTTTT